This record looks at one T cell receptor (beta chain) sequence and its context. Original analysis: Amplifying reference gene primers gave estimates of nucleated cell counts. This table comes from immunoSEQ multiplex PCR, and its TCRdb copy is limited to in-frame clones, with some not included. V and J calls and clone size are as listed in that table; D and trimming were resolved from the DNA. Here the sample spans 100,000 or so clones, approximately 91% being singletons. This entry comes from a study of blood T cell repertoires in COVID-19. Study context: Donors in the United States, Italy and Spain gave samples during acute or convalescent COVID-19. In each case, the material was cDNA or gDNA derived from T cells, B-cell-depleted T cells, or PBMCs.

This CDR3 has 14 residues. CDR1 is SGHDT, CDR2 YYEEEE, per germline. Trimming shortened V by 0 bases and J by 5 bases, and 11 bases separated the two germline ends. The V call is TRBV5-6, the J call TRBJ1-1; a weak D match, TRBD1 (5 bases). The sequence came from a man aged 55-75 years with acute or convalescent COVID-19. Specimen: peripheral blood. The CDR3 region has the DNA TGTGCCAGCAGCTTGGGTGGGGCAGGAACTGAAGCTTTCTTT. It encodes CASSLGGAGTEAFF.